This T cell receptor beta chain was observed in a study of blood T cells in healthy people across ages. Germline lookup yields CDR1 SQVTM and CDR2 ANQGSEA. The length of the CDR3 is 13 residues. V was pared by 3 bases and J by 8 bases, with 13 bases between. Primed by a sample-barcoded 5' primer and a J-beta primer mix, a second PCR proceeded for about 6 to 11 cycles. TCRdb processed the 5' RACE reads anew with MiXCR; each CDR3 protein has one entry. The profile shows around 1,700,000 distinct CDR3 sequences, over 25% of them singletons. This clonotype showed up just a few times. The TCR sequence derives from a woman younger than 45 in good health. The source material was blood. The rearrangement links TRBV29-1 to TRBJ1-4; a weak D match, TRBD1 (5 bases). The CDR3 protein is CSVESEGREKLFF. The CDR3, as DNA: TGCAGCGTTGAGAGTGAGGGGAGGGAAAAACTGTTTTTT.